This entry features one T cell receptor (beta chain) sequence. Germline V gene data show CDR1 as LGHDT and CDR2 as YNNKEL (reference sequence). This CDR3 region has 15 residues. V trimming: 0 bases; J trimming: 4 bases; junction bases outside the gene matches: 3. This sample was taken from a study of blood T cell repertoires in COVID-19. Study information: Acute and convalescent COVID-19 samples came from the United States, Italy and Spain. T cells, B-cell-depleted T cells, or PBMCs supplied cDNA or gDNA.

Source study methods: Reference gene primer amplification gave nucleated cell count estimates. TCRdb's copy holds only in-frame clones and misses some; the assay was immunoSEQ multiplex PCR. V and J calls and clone size come straight from that table; D and trimming were deduced from the DNA. The sample yields roughly 250,000 clones, roughly 80% seen once. The chain is built from TRBV3-1 (or the pseudogene TRBV3-2) and TRBJ2-4, with 7 bases lining up with TRBD2. Specimen: peripheral blood. The receptor comes from a man aged 50 or older with active or convalescent COVID-19. The CDR3 coding sequence is TGTGCCAGCAGCCAAGATCGGGGGGAGAAAAACATTCAGTACTTC. Its translation is CASSQDRGEKNIQYF.